The 5 T cell receptor beta chains given below trace back to one sample, sequenced in a study of T cell repertoires in cytomegalovirus infection. A single record per CDR3 protein comes from TCRdb applying MiXCR to the reads. The sample includes some 130,000 distinct CDR3 sequences, approximately 9.2% of them seen just once. Sequencing was carried out using PBMCs. These receptors were collected from a human donor in good health (CMV status not recorded). Some clones in this sample may be carry-over from other donors' samples.

On this clonotype: With a much larger clone just one base away, this may be a read error. J is TRBJ1-2 and V is TRBV28, with TRBD1 matching 9 bases. This CDR3 spans 13 amino acids. From germline, CDR1 is MDHEN and CDR2 SYDVKM. CDR3 loop: CGSSFGTGQGYTF. CDR3 in DNA: TGTGGCAGCAGTTTCGGGACAGGGCAAGGCTACACCTTC.

The chain recombines TRBV29-1 with TRBJ2-6; D is possibly TRBD1 (5 bases). The CDR3 totals 13 residues. V was shortened by 8 bases and J by 4 bases, with 12 bases between the two germline ends. CDR1 SQVTM and CDR2 ANQGSEA come from the germline V gene. This chain's CDR3 is CSIRVSGANVLTF. The CDR3, as DNA: TGCAGCATCAGGGTTTCGGGGGCCAACGTCCTGACTTTC.

This chain uses TRBV12-3 or TRBV12-4 with TRBJ2-2; D gene ambiguous. This CDR3 comprises 14 residues. V dropped 4 bases and J dropped 0 bases, with 6 bases sitting between them. The CDR3 DNA follows: TGTGCCAGCAGTTCTACCACGAACACCGGGGAGCTGTTTTTT. Its protein is CASSSTTNTGELFF.

This clonotype was detected ten times or more. The rearrangement joins TRBV28 to TRBJ1-2; 7 nucleotides align to TRBD1. There are 13 residues in the CDR3. Looked up from germline, CDR1 is MDHEN and CDR2 is SYDVKM. J lost 5 bases, V lost 3 bases, and 3 bases had no gene match. The CDR3 bases are TGTGCCAGCAGTTTCCCGGGACAGTATGGCTACACCTTC. Amino acid sequence: CASSFPGQYGYTF.

This clonotype was seen at least ten times. The rearrangement uses TRBV29-1 and TRBJ2-3; D not resolved. The CDR3 covers 11 residues. Trimming cost V 0 bases and J 7 bases, with 5 bases left between them. Germline CDR1 SQVTM, CDR2 ANQGSEA. CDR3 coding DNA: TGCAGCGTTGAAGACCAGAATACGCAGTATTTT. Its translation: CSVEDQNTQYF.